These 17 T cell receptor beta chains were all obtained from the same sample, sequenced in a study of cytomegalovirus exposure and HLA in healthy donors. The PCR used 60 Vbeta and 13 Jbeta primers. The protocol was immunoSEQ multiplex PCR, while the TCRdb copy is restricted to in-frame clones and leaves out a portion. The sample carries more than 150,000 clones, roughly 82% recorded once. The specimen sequenced was PBMCs. Receptor source: a girl aged 2-10 years in good health and CMV-seropositive.

This chain connects TRBV7-8 to TRBJ2-7, with 8 bases lining up with TRBD2. The CDR3 runs 15 residues. From germline, CDR1 is SGHVS and CDR2 FQNEAQ. J lost 1 base, V lost 2 bases, and 4 bases had no gene match. CDR3 nucleotide sequence: TGTGCCAGCAGCTTACCGGGGACTAGGTCCTACGAGCAGTACTTC. Residues: CASSLPGTRSYEQYF.

The rearrangement links TRBV11-3 to TRBJ2-1; D unresolved. The V gene lost 4 bases and the J gene lost 9 bases, with 13 bases spanning the gap. Germline V gene data show CDR1 as SGHNT and CDR2 as YENEEA. This CDR3 has 13 amino acids. This chain's CDR3 is CASSSYPRGEQFF. The CDR3 region has the DNA TGTGCCAGCAGCTCCTATCCGAGAGGTGAGCAGTTCTTC.

The table lists this clone with a count of one. The V gene is TRBV11-3, the J gene TRBJ1-3; D is possibly TRBD1 (6 bases). The V end lost 0 bases, the J end lost 1 base, and 10 bases lay between the germline ends. The CDR3 totals 16 residues. Germline V gene sequence: CDR1 SGHNT, CDR2 YENEEA. CDR3 amino acids: CASSLDLTGSGNTIYF. Written as DNA, the CDR3 is TGTGCCAGCAGCTTAGATCTCACAGGGTCTGGAAACACCATATATTTT.

This chain joins TRBV9 and TRBJ2-3, with D possibly TRBD1 on 6 matching bases. This CDR3 region has 15 residues. V lost 0 bases to trimming and J lost 1 base, with 9 bases between them. Germline loops: CDR1 SGDLS, CDR2 YYNGEE. The CDR3: CASSVEGQRTDTQYF. The DNA for the CDR3 is TGTGCCAGCAGCGTAGAAGGACAGCGCACAGATACGCAGTATTTT.

The rearrangement joins TRBV4-2 to TRBJ2-3; D is possibly TRBD2 (7 bases). The CDR3 consists of 18 residues. Germline CDR1 is LGHNA and CDR2 is YNFKEQ. The V end was cut by 0 bases, the J end by 4 bases, with 20 bases between. For the CDR3, the DNA is TGTGCCAGCAGCCAAGATTTGAGAGGGGGGGGTAGAGCAGATACGCAGTATTTT. Translation: CASSQDLRGGGRADTQYF.

This clone was counted a few times. The chain couples TRBV6-1 to TRBJ1-1; no clear D gene. CDR1 MNHNS and CDR2 SASEGT come from the germline V gene. V lost 0 bases to trimming and J lost 5 bases, with 7 bases between them. The CDR3 consists of 13 residues. Written as DNA, the CDR3 is TGTGCCAGCAGTGAAGCTCGGGGAACTGAAGCTTTCTTT. Translating it yields CASSEARGTEAFF.

This rearrangement joins TRBV30 to TRBJ2-7; D remains ambiguous. The CDR3 sequence is 10 residues long. Germline CDR1 and CDR2: GTSNPN and SVGIG (reference sequence). Trimming pared 3 bases from V and 5 bases from J, leaving 5 bases between. The CDR3 bases are TGTGCCTGGAGCCGGGACGAGCAGTACTTC. It specifies CAWSRDEQYF.

This clone was seen a handful of times. The chain employs TRBV5-6 and TRBJ2-7, with a tentative D call TRBD1 (5 bases). Trimming shortened V by 2 bases and J by 2 bases, and 8 bases separated the two germline ends. Per germline, CDR1 SGHDT and CDR2 YYEEEE. CDR3 size: 13 residues. In DNA, the CDR3 is TGTGCCAGCAGCTTTGCAGGGACCTACGAGCAGTACTTC. It yields the protein CASSFAGTYEQYF.

Concerning this clone itself: One end of the junction does not line up with germline, which may come from a read error. The gene calls are TRBV6-1 and TRBJ1-4, with unresolved D. CDR1 is MNHNS and CDR2 is SASEGT in the germline V gene. The CDR3 consists of 16 residues. The CDR3 spells CASSEAAYLTNEKLFF. The DNA for the CDR3 is TGTGCCAGCAGCGAAGCCGCCTACCTAACTAATGAAAAACTGTTTTTT.

The genes are TRBV10-1 and TRBJ2-7; TRBD1 might be the D (6 bases). This CDR3 region has 15 residues. V was pared by 2 bases and J by 2 bases, with 13 bases between. Germline CDR1 reads WNHNN; CDR2 reads SYGVQD (reference sequence). In DNA form, the CDR3 reads TGCGCCAGCAGTGAGGCCGGGACAAGGGCCTACGAGCAGTACTTC. Translated, it gives CASSEAGTRAYEQYF.

This clone was detected many times. The chain uses TRBV6-1 and TRBJ1-3; possible D gene TRBD1, 6 bases. Trimming took off 4 bases at V and 0 bases at J, with 7 bases between the two ends. Per the germline V gene, CDR1 is MNHNS and CDR2 is SASEGT. The CDR3 extends over 14 amino acids. CDR3 residues: CASSAGHSGNTIYF. The CDR3 DNA reads as TGTGCCAGCAGTGCGGGACACTCTGGAAACACCATATATTTT.

On this clone: Other nucleotide sequences in the sample specify the same CDR3. V usage is TRBV7-9 and J usage is TRBJ2-1; maybe TRBD1 (5 bases). This CDR3 region has 14 residues. Germline loops: CDR1 SEHNR, CDR2 FQNEAQ (reference sequence). Trimming pared 2 bases from V and 4 bases from J, leaving 9 bases between. The CDR3 DNA reads TGTGCCAGCAGCTTATCAGGGTCGTACAATGAGCAGTTCTTC. This gives the protein CASSLSGSYNEQFF.

This chain uses TRBV19 with TRBJ1-1; 11 nucleotides match TRBD1. Germline assignment: CDR1 LNHDA and CDR2 SQIVND (reference sequence). J was trimmed by 0 bases and V by 5 bases; bases with no gene match: 8. The CDR3 runs to 17 residues. CDR3 residues: CASSGGTGGGLNTEAFF. The CDR3 DNA reads TGTGCCAGTAGTGGGGGGACAGGGGGTGGTTTGAACACTGAAGCTTTCTTT.

The chain combines TRBV9 with TRBJ1-2; possibly TRBD1 for D (5 bases). This CDR3 spans 15 amino acids. Germline assignment: CDR1 SGDLS and CDR2 YYNGEE. Trimming stripped 0 bases from V and 2 bases from J, with 11 bases between. CDR3 sequence: CASSVDQGKNYGYTF. The DNA for the CDR3 is TGTGCCAGCAGCGTAGACCAGGGTAAAAACTATGGCTACACCTTC.

The sample holds one count of this clone. V usage is TRBV21-1 and J usage is TRBJ2-3; TRBD1 is the table's D call and was not checked against the DNA. TRBV21-1 is listed as a pseudogene. The CDR3 consists of 18 residues. The CDR3 is CASSKPPWPKDYTDTQYF. CDR3 bases: TGTGCCAGCAGCAAACCTCCTTGGCCGAAAGATTACACAGATACGCAGTATTTT.

This chain uses TRBV11-2 with TRBJ2-1, with 12 bases fitting TRBD2. Germline V lookup: CDR1 SGHAT, CDR2 FQNNGV. J gave up 6 bases and V 7 bases, and 10 bases lay outside the gene matches. The CDR3 is 16 residues long. The CDR3 nucleotides read TGTGCCAGCAAGTTCCTAGCGGGAGGGGTAGTCAATGAGCAGTTCTTC. Protein: CASKFLAGGVVNEQFF.

This CDR3 reads CASSPSRGLYEKLFF. The CDR3 DNA follows: TGTGCCAGCAGTCCCTCCAGGGGGTTGTATGAAAAACTGTTTTTT. The chain joins TRBV28 to TRBJ1-4, with 7 bases that match TRBD1. V shed 5 bases, J shed 6 bases, and the junction held 9 bases outside the gene matches. Germline loops: CDR1 MDHEN, CDR2 SYDVKM. The CDR3 sequence is 15 residues long.